These 21 T cell receptor beta chains were all obtained from the same sample, sequenced in a study of CD8 T cells in Susac syndrome (dated by TCRdb to between 2018 and 2020). The library was prepared using the immunoSEQ multiplex PCR assay. RNA was extracted with the RNeasy kit and about 0.5 to 1 ug was reverse transcribed using random hexamers. The public reads were quality trimmed at Q25 with fastp and then assembled into clones with MiXCR by TCRdb, keeping productive beta chains. Each entry is one CDR3 protein sequence, shown with its most common DNA and genes. Here the sample has 110,000 or so distinct CDR3 sequences; around 92% occur a single time. Together, the top ten hold around 0.12% of the sample. The sample consisted of CD8+ T cells from PBMCs. These receptors were obtained from a human donor in good health.

This rearrangement joins TRBV7-9 to TRBJ1-2; D not resolved. Germline CDR1 and CDR2: SEHNR and FQNEAQ (reference sequence). Trimming took 2 bases from V and 8 from J, leaving 9 bases between them. CDR3 length: 12 residues. CDR3 nucleotide sequence: TGTGCCAGCAGCTTAACAGCAACCGGCTACACCTTC. The encoded protein is CASSLTATGYTF. Drawing the rest from reference TRBV7-9 and TRBJ1-2, the complete variable domain is DTGVSQNPRHKITKRGQNVTFRCDPISEHNRLYWYRQTLGQGPEFLTYFQNEAQLEKSRLLSDRFSAERPKGSFSTLEIQRTEQGDSAMYLCASSLTATGYTFGSGTRLTVV.

This chain joins TRBV3-1 and TRBJ2-7, with 8 bases identical to TRBD2. This CDR3 is built from 19 residues. CDR1 LGHDT and CDR2 YNNKEL come from the germline V gene (reference sequence). The ends lost 0 bases at V and 2 bases at J; junction bases unmatched: 15. The CDR3 DNA follows: TGTGCCAGCAGCCAAGATCAAGCTACGTTACTAGCGGATACCTACGAGCAGTACTTC. As protein: CASSQDQATLLADTYEQYF.

The chain recombines TRBV7-2 with TRBJ1-2; 9 nucleotides line up with TRBD1. V lost 5 bases, J lost 8 bases, and 9 bases stayed unmatched. Germline CDR1 and CDR2: SGHTA and FQGNSA. The CDR3 contains 14 residues. CDR3 loop: CASSPRTGEGGYTF. The CDR3 region has the DNA TGTGCCAGCAGCCCGAGGACAGGGGAGGGAGGCTACACCTTC. Drawing the rest from reference TRBV7-2 and TRBJ1-2, the complete variable domain is GAGVSQSPSNKVTEKGKDVELRCDPISGHTALYWYRQSLGQGLEFLIYFQGNSAPDKSGLPSDRFSAERTGGSVSTLTIQRTQQEDSAVYLCASSPRTGEGGYTFGSGTRLTVV.

The V gene is TRBV20-1, the J gene TRBJ2-1; D is unclear. This CDR3 is 11 amino acids long. CDR1 and CDR2 from the germline V gene are DFQATT and SNEGSKA (reference sequence). The V end lost 1 base, the J end lost 10 bases, and 8 bases lay between the germline ends. CDR3 sequence reads: CSARARKEQFF. The CDR3, as DNA: TGCAGTGCTAGAGCGAGGAAAGAGCAGTTCTTC.

This clonotype was counted between two and nine times. V usage is TRBV6-2 or TRBV6-3 and J usage is TRBJ2-1, with TRBD1 matching over 7 bases. The V and J ends lost 4 bases and 8 bases, in that order; junction bases with no gene match: 2. Germline V gene data show CDR1 as MNHEY and CDR2 as SVGEGT. The CDR3 totals 12 residues. The CDR3: CASSSQGYEQFF. CDR3 in DNA: TGTGCCAGCAGTTCACAGGGGTATGAGCAGTTCTTC.

The J gene is TRBJ2-1, the V gene TRBV6-1; weak D call: TRBD1 (6 bases). This CDR3 has 14 residues. Trimming left V 3 bases short and J 6 bases short, with 12 bases between. Germline V CDR1 and CDR2: MNHNS, SASEGT. CDR3 sequence: CASSDRWGRNEQFF. As DNA, the CDR3 is TGTGCCAGCAGTGATAGATGGGGGCGCAATGAGCAGTTCTTC.

The genes are TRBV4-2 and TRBJ2-7; the D is unclear. From germline, CDR1 is LGHNA and CDR2 YNFKEQ. The ends were cut back, 4 bases at V and 1 base at J, with 8 bases in the middle. The CDR3 sequence is 13 residues long. As DNA, the CDR3 is TGTGCCAGCAGCCCTAGGGCTTCCTACGAGCAGTACTTC. Encoded protein: CASSPRASYEQYF.

This chain connects TRBV11-1 to TRBJ1-6; TRBD1 agrees at 7 bases. There are 15 residues in the CDR3. V was pared by 3 bases and J by 9 bases, with 8 bases of the junction left unmatched. Germline V gene data show CDR1 as SGHAT and CDR2 as FQDESV (reference sequence). The CDR3 sequence: CASSFGGGASSPLHF. The CDR3 nucleotides are TGTGCCAGCAGCTTTGGAGGGGGCGCTTCTTCACCCCTCCACTTT.

V is TRBV3-1 and J is TRBJ2-2; no clear D. This CDR3 spans 11 amino acids. V gave up 8 bases and J gave up 6 bases, with 7 bases separating them. CDR1 is LGHDT and CDR2 is YNNKEL in the germline V gene (reference sequence). CDR3 protein: CASHEAGELFF. The CDR3 DNA reads as TGTGCCAGCCATGAAGCCGGGGAGCTGTTTTTT.

V usage is TRBV12-3 or TRBV12-4 and J usage is TRBJ1-1; D is perhaps TRBD1 (6 bases). The CDR3 totals 16 residues. V was cut by 5 bases and J by 0 bases, with 16 bases left in between. The CDR3 DNA reads as TGTGCCAGCAGTAACCTGTTAGGGGGGGTGAACACTGAAGCTTTCTTT. It translates to CASSNLLGGVNTEAFF.

The V call is TRBV5-6, the J call TRBJ1-2, with D maybe TRBD1 (6 bases). The CDR3 length is 14 residues. Germline loops: CDR1 SGHDT, CDR2 YYEEEE. V was shortened by 4 bases and J by 2 bases, with 12 bases between the two germline ends. The CDR3 coding sequence is TGTGCCAGCAGCATGGACAGCCAGAACTATGGCTACACCTTC. Translating gives CASSMDSQNYGYTF.

The chain combines TRBV4-3 with TRBJ2-7; TRBD1 is a possible D gene (5 bases). Trimming stripped 1 base from V and 9 bases from J, with 16 bases between. The CDR3 loop spans 14 amino acids. Germline V gene lookup returns CDR1 LGHNA and CDR2 YSLEER. The chain's CDR3 is CASSQAGLSRVQYF. CDR3 DNA: TGCGCCAGCAGCCAAGCGGGCCTCAGCAGGGTGCAGTACTTC.

The chain uses TRBV20-1 and TRBJ2-1; either TRBD1 or TRBD2 may supply D (5 bases each). This CDR3 is built from 11 residues. Germline values: CDR1 DFQATT, CDR2 SNEGSKA (reference sequence). V lost 2 bases, J lost 11 bases, and 10 bases lay in between. In DNA, the CDR3 is TGCAGTGCTAGATGGTGGGACCAGCAGTTCTTC. Its protein product is CSARWWDQQFF.

The V call is TRBV7-3, the J call TRBJ2-3, with 10 bases identical to TRBD1. The germline V gene encodes CDR1 SGHTA and CDR2 FQGTGA. The CDR3 has 14 amino acids. Unmatched junction bases numbered 3, after V lost 8 bases and J lost 1 base. DNA for the CDR3: TGTGCCAGCTCCGGGACAGGGGGCACAGATACGCAGTATTTT. It yields the protein CASSGTGGTDTQYF.

This chain joins TRBV2 and TRBJ2-1; the match to TRBD1 covers 9 bases. The CDR3 spans 14 residues. With 6 bases clipped from V and 8 bases from J, the junction kept 8 bases outside the gene matches. Looked up from germline, CDR1 is SNHLY and CDR2 is FYNNEI. The CDR3 DNA sequence: TGTGCCAGCAGGCCACAGGGGGCTTCAGATGAGCAGTTCTTC. This translates into CASRPQGASDEQFF.

The chain couples TRBV20-1 to TRBJ2-7; TRBD1 aligns across 7 bases. The germline CDR1 and CDR2 sequences are DFQATT and SNEGSKA (reference sequence). The ends lost 1 base at V and 4 bases at J; junction bases unmatched: 7. The CDR3 has 14 residues. This CDR3 reads CSARGPRGSYEQYF. Here the CDR3 DNA reads TGCAGTGCTAGAGGTCCCAGGGGGTCTTACGAGCAGTACTTC.

The CDR3 DNA is TGTGCCAGCAGCATCGGTTTAGCCTCTGGGAGTGAGCAGTTCTTC. Encoded protein: CASSIGLASGSEQFF. The V gene is TRBV3-1, the J gene TRBJ2-1; tentatively, D is TRBD2 (5 bases). The CDR3 extends over 15 amino acids. Per germline, CDR1 LGHDT and CDR2 YNNKEL (reference sequence). V lost 5 bases to trimming and J lost 9 bases, with 20 bases between them.

This clonotype occurred once. The chain is built from TRBV29-1 and TRBJ2-7; D is unresolved. This CDR3 is built from 12 residues. The germline V gene has CDR1 SQVTM and CDR2 ANQGSEA. Trimming removed 4 bases at V and 6 bases at J, with 13 bases between. The chain's CDR3 is CSVVWAWGEQYF. CDR3 coding DNA: TGCAGCGTTGTTTGGGCTTGGGGCGAGCAGTACTTC.

The V and J genes are TRBV4-3 and TRBJ2-7, with D possibly TRBD1 on 6 matching bases. V was trimmed by 0 bases and J by 3 bases, leaving 12 bases between them. Germline CDR1 and CDR2: LGHNA and YSLEER. This CDR3 is built from 15 residues. CDR3 residues: CASSQDSTGFYEQYF. The DNA for the CDR3 is TGCGCCAGCAGCCAAGATAGTACAGGGTTCTACGAGCAGTACTTC.

This sequence joins TRBV7-9 and TRBJ2-2; no reliable D call. Trimming took off 2 bases at V and 6 bases at J, with 1 base between the two ends. The CDR3 sequence is 11 residues long. Germline lookup yields CDR1 SEHNR and CDR2 FQNEAQ (reference sequence). CDR3 residues: CASSLPGELFF. Here the CDR3 DNA reads TGTGCCAGCAGCTTACCCGGGGAGCTGTTTTTT.

This clonotype was seen only once. V and J are TRBV7-6 and TRBJ2-2; D is uncertain. This CDR3 is 13 amino acids long. Germline loops: CDR1 SGHVS, CDR2 FNYEAQ. Between the trimmed V and J ends, which lost 7 bases and 5 bases, there was a span of 11 bases. CDR3 amino acids: CASNRDRTGELFF. The CDR3, as DNA: TGTGCCAGCAACCGAGACCGTACCGGGGAGCTGTTTTTT.